This T cell receptor (beta chain) was sequenced during a study of identical twins. One entry per CDR3 protein, called by TCRdb with MiXCR from the 5' RACE reads. The table has about 520,000 distinct CDR3 sequences, 20% to 25% seen once; the top ten hold around 1%. The CDR3 spans 12 residues. The V gene lost 5 bases and the J gene lost 6 bases, with 9 bases spanning the gap. Per germline, CDR1 SGHDN and CDR2 FVKESK. Only a few counts were recorded for this clonotype. The data also belong to a second study, concerning T cells expressing NK-cell markers.

Sequenced sample: CD4+ T cells sorted from blood. The rearrangement links TRBV14 to TRBJ2-3; D unclear. This clonotype originated in a woman younger than 35 in good health. In DNA, the CDR3 is TGTGCCAGCAGCGCGACGCGGGATACGCAGTATTTT. Residues: CASSATRDTQYF.